The 28 T cell receptor beta chains reported below all come from one sample, sequenced in a study of CD8+ T cells in alopecia areata. Extraction of RNA preceded its reverse transcription into cDNA, which served as the sequencing template. Profiling relied on immunoSEQ multiplex PCR, and the TCRdb table lists in-frame clones only, not all of them. The sample lists about 160,000 clones, about 60% occurring once. The sample's treatment: oral pan-JAK inhibitor, 5-10 mg twice daily. This sample comprised CD4+ T cells sorted from blood, obtained at week 24, from a patient treated with tofacitinib. The receptors were sampled from a human donor with alopecia areata.

The V gene is TRBV13, the J gene TRBJ2-7, with D unresolved. Germline V CDR1 and CDR2: PRHDT, FYEKMQ (reference sequence). This CDR3 region has 14 residues. Trimming removed 6 bases from V and 4 bases from J, with 16 bases in between. In DNA form, the CDR3 reads TGTGCCAGCAGACCTCGTACTACACCATACGAGCAGTACTTC. It is translated as CASRPRTTPYEQYF.

The rearrangement uses TRBV30 and TRBJ1-6; 7 nucleotides align to TRBD1. Germline trimming cut 3 bases from V and 7 bases from J; bases unmatched to any gene: 9. The CDR3 consists of 15 residues. Germline V lookup: CDR1 GTSNPN, CDR2 SVGIG (reference sequence). The CDR3 reads CAWRTPTGRNSPLHF. CDR3 bases: TGTGCCTGGAGGACCCCGACAGGGAGGAATTCACCCCTCCACTTT.

The chain joins TRBV30 to TRBJ1-2; D might be TRBD1 (5 bases). This CDR3 contains 12 residues. Germline V gene sequence: CDR1 GTSNPN, CDR2 SVGIG (reference sequence). The V and J ends lost 8 bases and 6 bases respectively, with 16 bases between them. The DNA for the CDR3 is TGTGCCGTTACAGGAGGGAGGCATGGCTACACCTTC. It yields the protein CAVTGGRHGYTF.

This rearrangement joins TRBV30 to TRBJ2-7; 8 nucleotides agree with TRBD1. The CDR3 has 13 amino acids. Per germline, CDR1 GTSNPN and CDR2 SVGIG (reference sequence). Trimming took 7 bases from V and 7 from J; bases not matched to a gene: 12. The CDR3 DNA reads TGTGCCTTAAATTTCAGGGGGCCCGGGGAGCAGTACTTC. Its translation is CALNFRGPGEQYF.

The chain joins TRBV29-1 to TRBJ2-1; 10 bases are shared with TRBD2. The CDR3 sequence is 13 residues long. Per the germline V gene, CDR1 is SQVTM and CDR2 is ANQGSEA. V was clipped by 2 bases and J by 7 bases; unmatched bases: 2. The CDR3 region is CSVEPSGGNEQFF. The CDR3 DNA reads TGCAGCGTTGAACCTAGCGGGGGAAATGAGCAGTTCTTC.

This clone was picked up a small number of times. This chain joins TRBV4-1 and TRBJ2-5; D is unresolved. This CDR3 has 18 residues. Germline CDR1 MGHRA, CDR2 YSYEKL. V was trimmed by 3 bases and J by 5 bases, leaving 25 bases between them. The CDR3 nucleotides read TGCGCCAGCAGCCATCCGCCCGGGTCGATCCCAAAAGGGGAGACCCAGTACTTC. It specifies CASSHPPGSIPKGETQYF.

The chain links TRBV6-1 to TRBJ2-7, with D tentatively TRBD1 (5 bases). The CDR3 spans 13 residues. Trimming left V 8 bases short and J 3 bases short, with 14 bases between. CDR1 is MNHNS, CDR2 SASEGT, per germline. The DNA for the CDR3 is TGTGCCAGCGACAGCTCTGGCTACTACGAGCAGTACTTC. Translating gives CASDSSGYYEQYF.

CDR3 residues: CSVASLGGAMVETQYF. The CDR3 nucleotides read TGCAGCGTAGCTTCGCTCGGGGGGGCCATGGTGGAGACCCAGTACTTC. V and J are TRBV29-1 and TRBJ2-5, with 8 bases fitting TRBD2. Losses at the gene ends were 6 bases for V and 5 bases for J; bases not matched to a gene: 17. Germline V gene data show CDR1 as SQVTM and CDR2 as ANQGSEA. The CDR3 length is 16 residues. Full variable domain (remainder filled in from reference TRBV29-1 and TRBJ2-5): SAVISQKPSRDICQRGTSLTIQCQVDSQVTMMFWYRQQPGQSLTLIATANQGSEATYESGFVIDKFPISRPNLTFSTLTVSNMSPEDSSIYLCSVASLGGAMVETQYFGPGTRLLVL.

CDR3 protein: CASSVLGGEVNTEAFF. The CDR3 DNA sequence: TGTGCCAGCAGCGTATTGGGGGGCGAGGTGAACACTGAAGCTTTCTTT. The chain links TRBV9 to TRBJ1-1, with TRBD1 as a possible D gene (6 bases). The germline V gene has CDR1 SGDLS and CDR2 YYNGEE. V lost 1 base and J lost 0, with 13 bases in between. This CDR3 region has 16 residues.

This clone was found a few times. The chain has TRBV4-2 and TRBJ2-2; no firm D call. V lost 0 bases, J lost 5 bases, and 10 bases lay in between. There are 15 residues in the CDR3. Germline loops: CDR1 LGHNA, CDR2 YNFKEQ. Written as DNA, the CDR3 is TGTGCCAGCAGCCAAGAGGCCCAAAAAACCGGGGAGCTGTTTTTT. This encodes CASSQEAQKTGELFF.

This clone was observed a single time. The gene calls are TRBV12-5 and TRBJ2-2; a weak D match, TRBD1 (5 bases). The germline gives CDR1 LGHNT, CDR2 FRNRAP. The CDR3 is made up of 15 amino acids. Trimming cost V 1 base and J 7 bases, with 13 bases left between them. CDR3 loop: CASGLEFQGVGELFF. The CDR3 DNA is TGTGCTAGTGGTTTGGAATTCCAGGGTGTCGGGGAGCTGTTTTTT.

The J gene is TRBJ2-3, the V gene TRBV29-1; 7 nucleotides agree with TRBD1. The CDR3 runs to 15 residues. J was trimmed by 4 bases and V by 6 bases; bases with no gene match: 13. The germline V gene has CDR1 SQVTM and CDR2 ANQGSEA. The CDR3 is CSVVTPTGFPDTQYF. The CDR3 DNA reads TGCAGCGTCGTAACCCCGACAGGGTTCCCAGATACGCAGTATTTT.

This clone was detected a few times. The rearrangement joins TRBV29-1 to TRBJ1-1; D is undetermined. Trimming removed 6 bases from V and 3 bases from J, with 14 bases in between. The CDR3 spans 13 residues. Germline CDR1 and CDR2: SQVTM and ANQGSEA. CDR3 residues: CSVGQRQDTEAFF. Written as DNA, the CDR3 is TGCAGCGTGGGCCAAAGGCAGGACACTGAAGCTTTCTTT.

The chain has TRBV11-2 and TRBJ1-4; D is unclear. V lost 1 base and J 4 bases, leaving 7 bases between the germline ends. Germline assignment: CDR1 SGHAT and CDR2 FQNNGV. The CDR3 runs to 14 residues. The CDR3 DNA follows: TGTGCCAGCAGCTTAGCCAGCTTTAATGAAAAACTGTTTTTT. This codes for CASSLASFNEKLFF.

This clone qualifies as large (0.1 to 1%). The chain combines TRBV9 with TRBJ1-6, with a tentative D call TRBD1 (6 bases). Germline V gene data show CDR1 as SGDLS and CDR2 as YYNGEE. This CDR3 has 14 amino acids. V was shortened by 0 bases and J by 7 bases, with 8 bases between the two germline ends. The CDR3 nucleotides are TGTGCCAGCAGCGTAGGGCAGGGGAATTCACCCCTCCACTTT. As protein: CASSVGQGNSPLHF.

The rearrangement uses TRBV25-1 and TRBJ2-7; 8 nucleotides line up with TRBD1. Unmatched junction bases numbered 6, after V lost 6 bases and J lost 5 bases. The CDR3 loop spans 13 amino acids. Germline CDR1 MGHDK, CDR2 SYGVNS. CDR3 DNA sequence: TGTGCCAGCAGACTTCAGGGGGCCCACGAGCAGTACTTC. Translated, it gives CASRLQGAHEQYF.

This rearrangement joins TRBV14 to TRBJ1-5, with D possibly matching TRBD1 (5 bases). The CDR3 sequence is 13 residues long. V was cut by 0 bases and J by 7 bases, with 7 bases left in between. Per germline, CDR1 SGHDN and CDR2 FVKESK. The CDR3 is CASSQDWGQPQHF. CDR3 bases: TGTGCCAGCAGCCAAGACTGGGGCCAGCCCCAGCATTTT.

The sample holds a few counts of this clone. V gene TRBV10-3 combines with J gene TRBJ2-5; 10 bases map to TRBD2. The junction had 9 bases not matched to a gene; V was cut back by 3 bases and J by 5 bases. CDR1 ENHRY and CDR2 SYGVKD come from the germline V gene. CDR3 size: 16 residues. In DNA form, the CDR3 reads TGTGCCATCAGTGAAAAAGGAAAGCGGGGGGGTGAGACCCAGTACTTC. Amino acids: CAISEKGKRGGETQYF.

The chain couples TRBV2 to TRBJ1-2, with a weak D call TRBD1 (5 bases). The length of the CDR3 is 15 residues. The germline CDR1 and CDR2 sequences are SNHLY and FYNNEI. The V end was cut by 6 bases, the J end by 3 bases, with 17 bases between. CDR3 DNA sequence: TGTGCCAGCAGCGCCATGGGACGATTAGACTATGGCTACACCTTC. Amino acid sequence: CASSAMGRLDYGYTF.

V gene TRBV10-3 combines with J gene TRBJ2-7; D uncertain. This CDR3 has 12 amino acids. Trimming took off 4 bases at V and 6 bases at J, with 10 bases between the two ends. Germline V gives CDR1 ENHRY, CDR2 SYGVKD. CDR3 in DNA: TGTGCCATCAGTGCGGTTAGAGGCGAGCAGTACTTC. It specifies CAISAVRGEQYF.

The gene calls are TRBV30 and TRBJ1-2, with 10 positions matching TRBD1. The CDR3 runs 13 residues. The germline V gene has CDR1 GTSNPN and CDR2 SVGIG (reference sequence). V lost 8 bases, J lost 6 bases, and 9 bases stayed unmatched. The CDR3 nucleotides are TGTGCCGGGAAAAGACAGGGGGCGGATGGCTACACCTTC. This sequence encodes CAGKRQGADGYTF.

CDR3 sequence: CSVAGKGRGQYF. As DNA, the CDR3 is TGCAGCGTTGCCGGGAAGGGACGGGGGCAGTACTTC. The V gene is TRBV29-1, the J gene TRBJ2-7; D may correspond to TRBD1 or TRBD2 (5 bases each). Germline V lookup: CDR1 SQVTM, CDR2 ANQGSEA. This CDR3 has 12 amino acids. V was shortened by 4 bases and J by 9 bases, with 16 bases between the two germline ends.

The chain combines TRBV20-1 with TRBJ2-5; 7 positions agree with TRBD1. The CDR3 loop spans 11 amino acids. The V gene's germline CDR1 is DFQATT and CDR2 SNEGSKA (reference sequence). The junction had 0 bases not matched to a gene; V was cut back by 6 bases and J by 2 bases. This CDR3 reads CSADRQETQYF. CDR3 coding DNA: TGCAGTGCGGACAGGCAAGAGACCCAGTACTTC.

The chain employs TRBV29-1 and TRBJ2-5; TRBD1 matches 7 bases. The CDR3 is 15 residues long. CDR1 and CDR2 from the germline V gene are SQVTM and ANQGSEA. J gave up 2 bases and V 1 base, and 7 bases lay outside the gene matches. CDR3 coding DNA: TGCAGCGTTGAAGGAAAGGGGGCCAGGCAAGAGACCCAGTACTTC. Amino acids: CSVEGKGARQETQYF.

The chain couples TRBV5-1 to TRBJ2-6; D gene uncertain. The length of the CDR3 is 15 residues. The V gene lost 3 bases and the J gene lost 0 bases, with 7 bases spanning the gap. Germline CDR1 is SGHRS and CDR2 is YFSETQ. The CDR3 sequence is CASSSGPSGANVLTF. DNA of the CDR3: TGCGCCAGCAGCTCAGGTCCCTCTGGGGCCAACGTCCTGACTTTC.

This sequence joins TRBV27 and TRBJ1-6, with unresolved D. CDR3 length: 12 amino acids. The germline V gene has CDR1 MNHEY and CDR2 SMNVEV (reference sequence). V dropped 3 bases and J dropped 7 bases, with 4 bases sitting between them. The DNA of the CDR3 is TGTGCCAGCAGTTTGCGGAATTCACCCCTCCACTTT. Protein sequence: CASSLRNSPLHF.

This clone was picked up one time. The gene calls are TRBV7-5 and TRBJ2-5; TRBD2 is the table's D call and was not checked against the DNA. TRBV7-5 is designated a pseudogene. The CDR3 sequence is 15 residues long. Written as DNA, the CDR3 is TGTGCCAGAAGCACCCGGACTAGCGGGAAAGAGACCCAGTACTTC. It codes for CARSTRTSGKETQYF.

This clone was observed a few times. The V call is TRBV4-1, the J call TRBJ2-1; 10 bases agree with TRBD1. The CDR3 spans 15 residues. Germline lookup yields CDR1 MGHRA and CDR2 YSYEKL. With V trimmed by 1 base and J by 8 bases, 5 bases remained unmatched. The CDR3 here is CASSQVGTGVDEQFF. DNA for the CDR3: TGCGCCAGCAGCCAAGTCGGGACAGGGGTCGATGAGCAGTTCTTC.